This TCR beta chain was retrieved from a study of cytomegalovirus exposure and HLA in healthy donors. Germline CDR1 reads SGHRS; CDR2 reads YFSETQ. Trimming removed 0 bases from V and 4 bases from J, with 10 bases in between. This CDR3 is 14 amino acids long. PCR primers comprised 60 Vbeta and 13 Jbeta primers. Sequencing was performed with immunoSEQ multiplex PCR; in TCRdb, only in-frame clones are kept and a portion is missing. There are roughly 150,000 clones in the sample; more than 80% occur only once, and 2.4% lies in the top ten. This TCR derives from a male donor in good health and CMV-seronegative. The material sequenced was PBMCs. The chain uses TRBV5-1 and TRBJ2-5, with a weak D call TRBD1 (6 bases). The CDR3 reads CASSLAGTRETQYF. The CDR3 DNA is TGCGCCAGCAGCTTGGCTGGGACACGAGAGACCCAGTACTTC.